A single sample is the source of the 28 T cell receptor beta chains below, sequenced in a study of lymphopenia after photon versus proton radiotherapy. The assay was immunoSEQ multiplex PCR, and TCRdb's table has in-frame clones only and misses some. In the table there are 150,000 to 200,000 clones, roughly nine tenths of which are singletons. The sequences come from peripheral blood, collected from a patient treated with photon-based radiotherapy. Every receptor here comes from a man aged 45-65 years with gastric cancer.

This clone has just one count. The chain carries TRBV7-3 and TRBJ2-1; 9 positions agree with TRBD2. This CDR3 spans 16 amino acids. CDR1 is SGHTA and CDR2 is FQGTGA in the germline V gene. V lost 0 bases and J lost 8; bases outside the gene matches: 8. CDR3 sequence: CASSLTNGIAGDEQFF. The CDR3 bases are TGTGCCAGCAGCTTAACGAACGGAATAGCGGGAGATGAGCAGTTCTTC.

This clone was observed once. This chain uses TRBV5-1 with TRBJ2-3; 7 nucleotides align to TRBD1. V was clipped by 4 bases and J by 1 base; unmatched bases: 3. Germline assignment: CDR1 SGHRS and CDR2 YFSETQ. This CDR3 has 14 residues. The CDR3 DNA reads as TGCGCCAGCAGCCGCGGACAGGGCACAGATACGCAGTATTTT. It yields the protein CASSRGQGTDTQYF.

V and J are TRBV23-1 and TRBJ2-2, with 8 bases identical to TRBD2. TRBV23-1 carries the ORF label, with uncertain function. Trimming removed 0 bases from V and 13 bases from J; junction bases left unmatched: 10. The CDR3 runs to 15 residues. The CDR3 DNA follows: TGCGCCAGCAGTCAATCGGGGGCTAGCGGGCACCGGCTGTTTTTT. This sequence encodes CASSQSGASGHRLFF.

V usage is TRBV28 and J usage is TRBJ2-3; the D call may be TRBD1 or TRBD2 (5 bases each). The CDR3 is 17 residues long. V was shortened by 3 bases and J by 6 bases, with 22 bases between the two germline ends. Germline CDR1 is MDHEN and CDR2 is SYDVKM. The DNA of the CDR3 is TGTGCCAGCAGTTTCTCCCTAAGGGACGGGGAAATGGATACGCAGTATTTT. It yields the protein CASSFSLRDGEMDTQYF.

The rearrangement joins TRBV7-7 to TRBJ2-1, with D perhaps TRBD2 (6 bases). Germline assignment: CDR1 SSHAT and CDR2 FNYEAQ (reference sequence). Trimming stripped 4 bases from V and 9 bases from J, with 16 bases between. The CDR3 contains 14 residues. In nucleotides, the CDR3 is TGTGCCAGCAGCTCCACCGGGACTTTCAGTGAGCAGTTCTTC. Translating it yields CASSSTGTFSEQFF.

V is TRBV5-6 and J is TRBJ1-1; D ambiguous. The CDR3 runs 15 residues. V gave up 2 bases and J gave up 1 base, with 12 bases separating them. The germline V gene encodes CDR1 SGHDT and CDR2 YYEEEE. The CDR3 bases are TGTGCCAGCAGCTTCATCGGGCAGCCGAACACTGAAGCTTTCTTT. It yields the protein CASSFIGQPNTEAFF.

The chain carries TRBV7-2 and TRBJ2-3, with D possibly being TRBD2 (6 bases). This CDR3 is 16 amino acids long. Deletions cut 5 bases from V and 2 bases from J, with 17 bases between. Germline loops: CDR1 SGHTA, CDR2 FQGNSA. The CDR3 is CASSPVLAGYTDTQYF. In DNA form, the CDR3 reads TGTGCCAGCAGCCCCGTTTTGGCGGGGTACACAGATACGCAGTATTTT.

The table lists this clone with a few counts. The CDR3 reads CASRPTGRVDEQYF. The CDR3 DNA sequence: TGTGCCAGCAGACCCACAGGGCGGGTAGACGAGCAGTACTTC. The chain joins TRBV28 to TRBJ2-7; TRBD1 is a possible D gene (6 bases). The CDR3 runs 14 residues. Germline values: CDR1 MDHEN, CDR2 SYDVKM. Trimming shortened V by 6 bases and J by 5 bases, and 17 bases separated the two germline ends.

The chain employs TRBV27 and TRBJ2-7; 12 positions match TRBD2. The germline V gene has CDR1 MNHEY and CDR2 SMNVEV (reference sequence). The CDR3 runs 16 residues. J gave up 3 bases and V 4 bases, and 7 bases lay outside the gene matches. CDR3: CASSSGLAGNFYEQYF. Written as DNA, the CDR3 is TGTGCCAGCAGTTCCGGACTAGCGGGAAACTTCTACGAGCAGTACTTC.

The J gene is TRBJ2-7, the V gene TRBV14; 11 bases fit TRBD2. The CDR3 is 15 residues long. The germline V gene encodes CDR1 SGHDN and CDR2 FVKESK. Losses at the gene ends were 4 bases for V and 3 bases for J; bases not matched to a gene: 5. CDR3 nucleotides: TGTGCCAGCAGCCGAACTAGCGGGGGCGACTACGAGCAGTACTTC. It codes for CASSRTSGGDYEQYF.

This clone appeared once. This sequence joins TRBV30 and TRBJ1-3; 9 bases map to TRBD1. The ends lost 7 bases at V and 0 bases at J; junction bases unmatched: 7. The CDR3 sequence is 15 residues long. Per the germline V gene, CDR1 is GTSNPN and CDR2 is SVGIG (reference sequence). CDR3 residues: CASKDRGPSGNTIYF. The CDR3 DNA follows: TGTGCCTCAAAGGACAGGGGACCCTCTGGAAACACCATATATTTT. The variable domain in full, with the rest retrieved from reference TRBV30 and TRBJ1-3, is SQTIHQWPATLVQPVGSPLSLECTVEGTSNPNLYWYRQAAGRGLQLLFYSVGIGQISSEVPQNLSASRPQDRQFILSSKKLLLSDSGFYLCASKDRGPSGNTIYFGEGSWLTVV.

The chain links TRBV28 to TRBJ1-1, with D maybe TRBD1 (5 bases). The CDR3 is made up of 14 amino acids. The germline CDR1 and CDR2 sequences are MDHEN and SYDVKM. The ends were cut back, 2 bases at V and 4 bases at J, with 11 bases in the middle. CDR3 in DNA: TGTGCCAGCAGTTTAGTCGGGCAGGGCACTGAAGCTTTCTTT. Translation gives CASSLVGQGTEAFF.

The chain is built from TRBV5-1 and TRBJ1-4, with D possibly TRBD1 on 6 matching bases. Deletions cut 7 bases from V and 7 bases from J, with 23 bases between. Looked up from germline, CDR1 is SGHRS and CDR2 is YFSETQ. The CDR3 runs 16 residues. CDR3 coding DNA: TGCGCCAGCTCAGAAGGGGGGGCAAACTTCGGTGAAAAACTGTTTTTT. Translating it yields CASSEGGANFGEKLFF.

The J gene is TRBJ1-2, the V gene TRBV4-3; 9 bases match TRBD1. Germline V CDR1 and CDR2: LGHNA, YSLEER. This CDR3 has 15 amino acids. Trimming at V came to 5 bases and at J to 2 bases, leaving 6 bases not matched to a gene. As DNA, the CDR3 is TGCGCCAGCAGCGGAAGGGACAGGGCAAACTATGGCTACACCTTC. Translating gives CASSGRDRANYGYTF.

The chain uses TRBV18 and TRBJ1-3, with TRBD1 matching 7 bases. The CDR3 sequence is 16 residues long. Germline V gene data show CDR1 as KGHSH and CDR2 as LQKENI. The V gene end was trimmed by 3 bases and the J gene end by 0 bases; junction bases not matched to a gene: 5. In DNA, the CDR3 is TGTGCCAGCTCACCCCCAGGGGGACTCTCTGGAAACACCATATATTTT. It specifies CASSPPGGLSGNTIYF. The variable domain in full, completed from reference TRBV18 and TRBJ1-3, reads NAGVMQNPRHLVRRRGQEARLRCSPMKGHSHVYWYRQLPEEGLKFMVYLQKENIIDESGMPKERFSAEFPKEGPSILRIQQVVRGDSAAYFCASSPPGGLSGNTIYFGEGSWLTVV.

The chain couples TRBV7-9 to TRBJ2-2, with D perhaps TRBD1 (6 bases). Germline lookup yields CDR1 SEHNR and CDR2 FQNEAQ (reference sequence). V lost 1 base and J lost 0, with 9 bases in between. This CDR3 spans 16 amino acids. As DNA, the CDR3 is TGTGCCAGCAGCTTAGTAACAGGGACGAACACCGGGGAGCTGTTTTTT. Protein: CASSLVTGTNTGELFF.

V is TRBV29-1 and J is TRBJ2-3; no clear D gene. Germline V gene sequence: CDR1 SQVTM, CDR2 ANQGSEA. V was clipped by 5 bases and J by 2 bases, with 5 bases between them. The length of the CDR3 is 11 residues. CDR3 in amino acids: CSVRSTDTQYF. CDR3 DNA sequence: TGCAGCGTTCGATCCACAGATACGCAGTATTTT.

This rearrangement joins TRBV5-1 to TRBJ2-7; tentative D call: TRBD2 (6 bases). This CDR3 is built from 16 residues. Germline lookup yields CDR1 SGHRS and CDR2 YFSETQ. V lost 4 bases, J lost 3 bases, and 20 bases lay in between. CDR3 sequence: CASSGGGGATIYEQYF. In DNA, the CDR3 is TGCGCCAGCAGCGGCGGTGGAGGGGCGACTATCTACGAGCAGTACTTC.

The chain has TRBV6-5 and TRBJ2-7; 7 bases line up with TRBD2. The CDR3 is 15 amino acids. The germline V gene has CDR1 MNHEY and CDR2 SVGAGI. V shed 4 bases and J 2 bases; nucleotides not matched to a gene: 8. CDR3 DNA sequence: TGTGCCAGCAGTTCTCCGGGACTAACTGCCTACGAGCAGTACTTC. Its protein product is CASSSPGLTAYEQYF.

The genes are TRBV2 and TRBJ1-5; 10 positions agree with TRBD1. Germline lookup yields CDR1 SNHLY and CDR2 FYNNEI. The CDR3 spans 17 residues. Trimming at V came to 5 bases and at J to 9 bases, leaving 16 bases not matched to a gene. CDR3 region: CASSKDPPGQGSGPQHF. The CDR3, as DNA: TGTGCCAGCAGTAAAGACCCGCCGGGACAGGGGTCCGGGCCCCAGCATTTT. Variable domain in full (rest from reference TRBV2 and TRBJ1-5): EPEVTQTPSHQVTQMGQEVILRCVPISNHLYFYWYRQILGQKVEFLVSFYNNEISEKSEIFDDQFSVERPDGSNFTLKIRSTKLEDSAMYFCASSKDPPGQGSGPQHFGDGTRLSIL.

CDR3: CASSAGTSGKTTDTQYF. For the CDR3, the DNA is TGTGCCAGCAGCGCAGGGACTAGCGGGAAGACCACAGATACGCAGTATTTT. The chain uses TRBV5-4 and TRBJ2-3; 13 positions match TRBD2. Losses at the gene ends were 4 bases for V and 2 bases for J; bases not matched to a gene: 7. Germline CDR1 is SGHNT and CDR2 is YYREEE (reference sequence). The CDR3 extends over 17 amino acids.

The chain uses TRBV10-2 and TRBJ2-7; tentatively, D is TRBD2 (6 bases). Germline CDR1 WSHSY, CDR2 SAAADI. V was pared by 6 bases and J by 11 bases, with 14 bases between. The CDR3 extends over 11 amino acids. The CDR3 sequence: CASSAQGLEYF. The CDR3, as DNA: TGCGCCAGCAGCGCTCAGGGACTCGAGTACTTC.

V and J are TRBV7-2 and TRBJ2-3; 10 bases map to TRBD2. Trimming took 1 base from V and 2 from J; bases not matched to a gene: 3. The CDR3 contains 16 residues. Germline lookup yields CDR1 SGHTA and CDR2 FQGNSA. In DNA form, the CDR3 reads TGTGCCAGCAGCTTAGGGGGACTAGCGCCCACAGATACGCAGTATTTT. It translates to CASSLGGLAPTDTQYF.

This clone has just one count. The chain has TRBV2 and TRBJ1-4; TRBD1 aligns across 8 bases. The CDR3 is 13 amino acids. Germline V CDR1 and CDR2: SNHLY, FYNNEI. V shed 6 bases and J 8 bases; nucleotides not matched to a gene: 5. The CDR3, as DNA: TGTGCCAGCAGCGGACAGGGTGCCGAAAAACTGTTTTTT. It encodes CASSGQGAEKLFF.

The chain couples TRBV5-1 to TRBJ2-1; 9 nucleotides line up with TRBD2. This CDR3 comprises 17 residues. Germline CDR1 SGHRS, CDR2 YFSETQ. Unmatched junction bases numbered 13, after V lost 0 bases and J lost 9 bases. CDR3 in DNA: TGCGCCAGCAGCTTGGATGGTTGGTCTAGCGGGAAGACTGAGCAGTTCTTC. This encodes CASSLDGWSSGKTEQFF.

The chain carries TRBV7-2 and TRBJ2-7; TRBD2 aligns across 9 bases. Germline trimming cut 5 bases from V and 3 bases from J; bases unmatched to any gene: 8. The V gene's germline CDR1 is SGHTA and CDR2 FQGNSA. CDR3 length: 15 residues. The CDR3 DNA sequence: TGTGCCAGCAGCAGAACCATAGCGGGAGTCTACGAGCAGTACTTC. Residues: CASSRTIAGVYEQYF.

The table lists this clone with a count of one. J is TRBJ1-1 and V is TRBV5-1, with 7 nucleotides matching TRBD1. V lost 4 bases and J lost 3; bases outside the gene matches: 12. The germline V gene encodes CDR1 SGHRS and CDR2 YFSETQ. CDR3 length: 16 amino acids. The chain's CDR3 is CASSLSRRQGDTEAFF. Here the CDR3 DNA reads TGCGCCAGCAGCCTAAGCCGGCGTCAGGGGGACACTGAAGCTTTCTTT. The full variable domain, rest sourced from reference TRBV5-1 and TRBJ1-1, is KAGVTQTPRYLIKTRGQQVTLSCSPISGHRSVSWYQQTPGQGLQFLFEYFSETQRNKGNFPGRFSGRQFSNSRSEMNVSTLELGDSALYLCASSLSRRQGDTEAFFGQGTRLTVV.

This rearrangement joins TRBV4-3 to TRBJ2-2; no definite D call. V was cut by 2 bases and J by 6 bases, with 7 bases left in between. The CDR3 length is 13 residues. Germline lookup yields CDR1 LGHNA and CDR2 YSLEER. CDR3 in DNA: TGCGCCAGCAGCCAATGGTCTGCCGGGGAGCTGTTTTTT. The encoded protein is CASSQWSAGELFF.